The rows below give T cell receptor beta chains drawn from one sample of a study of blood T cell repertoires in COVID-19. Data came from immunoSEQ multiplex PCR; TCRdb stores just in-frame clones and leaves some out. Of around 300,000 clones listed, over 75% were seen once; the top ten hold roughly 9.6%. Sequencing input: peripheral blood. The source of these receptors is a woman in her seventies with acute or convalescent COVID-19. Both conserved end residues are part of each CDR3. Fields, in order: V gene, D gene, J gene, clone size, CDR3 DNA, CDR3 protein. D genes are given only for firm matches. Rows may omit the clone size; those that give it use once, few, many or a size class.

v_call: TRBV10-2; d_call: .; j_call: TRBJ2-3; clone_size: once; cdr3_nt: TGCGCCAGCAGTGAGTCCTACAGCACAGATACGCAGTATTTT; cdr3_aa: CASSESYSTDTQYF
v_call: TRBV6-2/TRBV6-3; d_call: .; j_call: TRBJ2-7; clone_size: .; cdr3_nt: TGTGCCAGCAGTTACACTAGAAACGGTGGTACCTACGAGCAGTACTTC; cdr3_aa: CASSYTRNGGTYEQYF
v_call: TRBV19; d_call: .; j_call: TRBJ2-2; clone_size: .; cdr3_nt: TGTGCCAGTAGTATCGGAGGAGGGACCGGGGAGCTGTTTTTT; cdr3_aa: CASSIGGGTGELFF
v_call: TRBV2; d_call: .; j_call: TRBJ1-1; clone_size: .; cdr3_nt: TGTGCCAGCAGTGTCGCGGGTGAAGCTTTCTTT; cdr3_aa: CASSVAGEAFF
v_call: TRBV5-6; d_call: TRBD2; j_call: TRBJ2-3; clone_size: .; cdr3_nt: TGTGCCAGCAGCTCCCTTTTCGGGGGGGCCAGCACAGATACGCAGTATTTT; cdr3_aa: CASSSLFGGASTDTQYF
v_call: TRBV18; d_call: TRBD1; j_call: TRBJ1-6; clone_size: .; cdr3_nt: TGTGCCAGCTCACCTAAACAGGGGCTCGGTTCACCCCTCCACTTT; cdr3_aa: CASSPKQGLGSPLHF
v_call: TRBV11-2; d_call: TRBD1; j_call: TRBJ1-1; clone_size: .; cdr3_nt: TGTGCCAGCAGCTCCAACAGGGGACTCATGAACACTGAAGCTTTCTTT; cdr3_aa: CASSSNRGLMNTEAFF
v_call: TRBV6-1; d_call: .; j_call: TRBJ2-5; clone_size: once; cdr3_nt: TGTGCCAGCAGTGAGCAGTCGGGGAGGCAAGAGACCCAGTACTTC; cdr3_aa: CASSEQSGRQETQYF
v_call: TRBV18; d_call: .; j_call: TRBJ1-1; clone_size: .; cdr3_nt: TGTGCCAGCTCACCTTCCCCGACAGTTAACACTGAAGCTTTCTTT; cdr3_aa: CASSPSPTVNTEAFF
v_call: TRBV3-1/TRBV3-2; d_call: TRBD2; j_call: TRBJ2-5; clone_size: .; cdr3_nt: TGTGCCAGCAGCCCATCTAGCGGGCCGCAAGAGACCCAGTACTTC; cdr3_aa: CASSPSSGPQETQYF
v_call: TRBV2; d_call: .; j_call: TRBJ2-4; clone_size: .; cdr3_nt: TGTGCCAGCAGCCAAACGGGGGAAGGGAACATTCAGTACTTC; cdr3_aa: CASSQTGEGNIQYF
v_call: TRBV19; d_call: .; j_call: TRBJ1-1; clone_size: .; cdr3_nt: TGTGCCAGTAGTATAGCGGGGGGAGGTCTAGGGTTCATTGAAGCTTTCTTT; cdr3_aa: CASSIAGGGLGFIEAFF
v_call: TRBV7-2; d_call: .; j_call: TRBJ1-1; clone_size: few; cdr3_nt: TGTGCCAGCAGCTTAGGTGGGCTTACTGAAGCTTTCTTT; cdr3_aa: CASSLGGLTEAFF
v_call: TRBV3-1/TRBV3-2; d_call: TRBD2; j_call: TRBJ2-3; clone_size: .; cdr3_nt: TGTGCCAGCAGCCTCCCCTTATCCGCGGGGGGGCAAGATACGCAGTATTTT; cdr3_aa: CASSLPLSAGGQDTQYF
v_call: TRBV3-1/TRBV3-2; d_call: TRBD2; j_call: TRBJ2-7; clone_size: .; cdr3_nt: TGTGCCAGCAGCCATCCTAGCGGGGTTATTCTCGAGCAGTACTTC; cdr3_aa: CASSHPSGVILEQYF
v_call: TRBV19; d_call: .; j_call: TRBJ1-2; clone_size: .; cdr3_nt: TGTGCCAGTCGACCGACAGTCCGTAACTATGGCTACACCTTC; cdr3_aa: CASRPTVRNYGYTF
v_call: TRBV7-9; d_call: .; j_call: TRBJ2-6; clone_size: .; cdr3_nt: TGTGCCAGCAGCTTAGCACAGGGCGACCCTGGGGCCAACGTCCTGACTTTC; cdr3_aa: CASSLAQGDPGANVLTF
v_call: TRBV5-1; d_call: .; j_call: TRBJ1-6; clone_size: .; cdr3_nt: TGCGCCAGCAGCTGGGCCGACAGGATCGAACCCCTCCACTTT; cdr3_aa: CASSWADRIEPLHF
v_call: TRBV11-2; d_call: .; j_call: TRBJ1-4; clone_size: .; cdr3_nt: TGTGCCAGCAGCTTAGCAGGGTTTGATGAAAAACTGTTTTTT; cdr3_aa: CASSLAGFDEKLFF